This T cell receptor beta chain was observed in a study of beta chain features in type 1 diabetes (dated by TCRdb to the late 2010s). Looking at the study overall: No differences in mean age, gender distribution, total cell number or subset yield were found between patients and healthy donors. Whereas all 30 or so donors provided naive and central memory subsets, regulatory and stem cell-like memory subsets were isolated from just 8 patients and roughly 8 healthy donors. In the study, recently diagnosed type 1 diabetes patients and matched healthy donors were compared on the TCRB repertoires of their sorted circulating CD4+ T cell subsets. A total of 100 million to 110 million sorted cells were examined across all samples, and a strong correlation was observed between cell number per subset and RNA yield.

Counted from cysteine to phenylalanine, this CDR3 has 16 amino acids. The read is trimmed to its CDR3 DNA, 48 bases read in frame from base 1. According to the germline V gene, CDR1 reads SGDLS and CDR2 reads YYNGEE. V is clipped by 0 bases and J by 1 base, and the sequence between their germline boundaries is 13 bases long. Each donor gave one peripheral blood draw, roughly 110 mL on average, collected into heparinised tubes. A BD FACSAria II and a panel including CD45RO, CCR7, CD25, CD127, CD95 and CD27 were used to sort naive, central memory, regulatory and stem cell-like memory CD4+ T cells. All sorted populations exceeded 95% purity. PBMCs were isolated immediately by Lymphoprep density gradient centrifugation and stained directly without culture. Samples were stained and sorted in pairs, with one healthy donor and one patient per experiment, so that batch effects were minimized. The investigation overall reported the following: PCR may preferentially amplify shorter templates, but because patient and control samples were amplified and corrected together, any resulting skew would affect both groups equally. Because cDNA was sequenced instead of genomic DNA, activated cells with high expression could be over-represented, although the groups did not differ in activation or CD3 levels. At VDJ recombination sites, patients with type 1 diabetes made fewer insertions and deleted more nucleotides, a pattern implying thymic rearrangement abnormalities. Only small numbers of individuals were included in the HLA sub-analyses, which left unresolved whether HLA type had any influence on TCRB rearrangement. A moderate but significant shortening of TCRB CDR3 length was observed in type 1 diabetes patients in all four CD4+ subsets. Naive, central memory and regulatory TCRB repertoires appeared more similar among patients than among healthy donors.

The High Capacity cDNA Reverse Transcription Kit was used to reverse transcribe all of the isolated RNA, meaning that expressed TCRB transcripts were what got sequenced. Deep immunoSEQ sequencing was performed on naive, central memory and regulatory T cell samples, with an average of roughly 3.5 million total reads per sample. Sorted cells were lysed in RLT buffer, and RNA was extracted using DNase-treated RNeasy Micro or Mini kits according to cell number. Each cell subset was processed separately to prevent cross-contamination, with patient and healthy donor samples processed together. The immunoSEQ multiplex PCR was used to amplify TCRB sequences from cDNA, generating 87-bp fragments that spanned the CDR3 region. Sequencing of the amplicons was performed on the Illumina HiSeq platform. The study's processing was this. Synthetic template baselines were used to correct PCR bias computationally, reads within Hamming distance 2 were collapsed together, and singletons that could not be merged were discarded. Reads were aligned against IMGT so that V, D and J genes, CDR3 length and insertions or deletions at six rearrangement sites could be assigned. Within each subset, clonotype counts were normalized to sorted cell number, and only after that were true diversity and Gini coefficients computed with the tcR R package. The overlap coefficient, calculated on TCRB nucleotide sequences, was used to measure repertoire sharing. Out-of-frame TCRB sequences from naive cells were analyzed to stand in for the pre-selection repertoire. Imported from immuneACCESS, the table was reduced by TCRdb to in-frame sequences with V and J called. These copies leave out some clones; in studies compared against another copy, an unresolved V gene accounts for under half, and the cause of the remainder is not known. That table supplies the V and J calls and clone size; D and trimming were determined from the DNA. Counted in this sample were hundreds of thousands of clones; about 14% of them appeared once. The biggest ten clones account for less than 0.04% of the sample.

In regard to this clone: Which antigen it targets is not known. No clone much larger than this one lies a single base away; base qualities are absent.

The rearranged segments are TRBV9 and TRBJ1-2, with no confidently assigned D gene. The sequenced material came from naive CD4+ T cells from blood. The intended sense of this specimen's cell subset or site label: true naive CD4+ T cells. This TCR was sampled from a young man with type 1 diabetes. The nucleotides read TGTGCCAGCAGCGTAGAGGAGGCCCGGCTTAACTATGGCTACACCTTC. This encodes CASSVEEARLNYGYTF.